These 10 T cell receptor beta chains were sequenced from one sample in a study of identical twins. TCRdb re-derived calls from the 5' RACE reads in MiXCR, one entry per CDR3 protein. The sample holds about 520,000 distinct CDR3 sequences, around 20% seen once. The data also belong to a second study, concerning T cells expressing NK-cell markers.

Input material: CD4+ T cells sorted from blood. These receptors were taken from a woman between 18 and 30 years old in good health.

In its sample, this clonotype was seen a few times. The genes are TRBV6-1 and TRBJ1-5; no clear D. Trimming left V 4 bases short and J 7 bases short, with 11 bases between. Per the germline V gene, CDR1 is MNHNS and CDR2 is SASEGT. The CDR3 is made up of 13 amino acids. In DNA form, the CDR3 reads TGTGCCAGCAGTGCCGAAACTCTACAGCCCCAGCATTTT. It is translated as CASSAETLQPQHF.

This clonotype was observed a handful of times. This chain connects TRBV10-3 to TRBJ2-3; a weak D match, TRBD2 (6 bases). Trimming cost V 5 bases and J 1 base, with 13 bases left between them. Germline V gene sequence: CDR1 ENHRY, CDR2 SYGVKD. This CDR3 is built from 15 residues. CDR3: CAISSLAPGTDTQYF. Here the CDR3 DNA reads TGTGCCATCAGTTCCCTAGCGCCCGGCACAGATACGCAGTATTTT.

This clonotype was observed many times. The chain combines TRBV4-3 with TRBJ2-1; 7 bases fit TRBD2. There are 14 residues in the CDR3. Germline assignment: CDR1 LGHNA and CDR2 YSLEER. J gave up 5 bases and V 0 bases, and 1 base lay outside the gene matches. In nucleotides, the CDR3 is TGCGCCAGCAGCCAAGAACTAGCGAACAATGAGCAGTTCTTC. This translates into CASSQELANNEQFF.

The gene calls are TRBV6-1 and TRBJ2-3; 7 bases line up with TRBD2. The CDR3 consists of 14 residues. The germline V gene encodes CDR1 MNHNS and CDR2 SASEGT. V trimming: 6 bases; J trimming: 2 bases; junction bases outside the gene matches: 5. This CDR3 is CASRISGFTDTQYF. In DNA, the CDR3 is TGTGCCAGCAGAATTAGCGGGTTCACAGATACGCAGTATTTT.

The sample holds many counts of this clonotype. V is TRBV7-2 and J is TRBJ2-5, with 10 bases matching TRBD2. In germline, CDR1 is SGHTA, CDR2 FQGNSA. J gave up 4 bases and V 6 bases, and 5 bases lay outside the gene matches. CDR3 length: 14 residues. CDR3 DNA: TGTGCCAGCAGTCTAGCGGGAGTCGGAGAGACCCAGTACTTC. Residues: CASSLAGVGETQYF.

As for this clonotype: It may be a read error: a sequence one base away is much more abundant. This sequence joins TRBV20-1 and TRBJ2-1, with D perhaps being TRBD1 or TRBD2 (5 bases each). Germline V CDR1 and CDR2: DFQATT, SNEGSKA (reference sequence). The CDR3 loop spans 13 amino acids. CDR3 nucleotide sequence: TGCAGTGCTAATGGGGGAGAGTACAATGTGCAGTTCTTC. It encodes CSANGGEYNVQFF.

This clonotype turned up a few times. The chain has TRBV20-1 and TRBJ2-2; tentative D call: TRBD1 (7 bases). This CDR3 is 15 amino acids long. Between the trimmed V and J ends, which lost 2 bases and 4 bases, there was a span of 14 bases. Germline CDR1 is DFQATT and CDR2 is SNEGSKA (reference sequence). For the CDR3, the DNA is TGCAGTGCTAGACCAGGGGGGTCCGGCACCGGGGAGCTGTTTTTT. This codes for CSARPGGSGTGELFF.

Remarks on this clonotype: Just one base apart from a much larger clone, this may be a read error. The genes are TRBV3-1 and TRBJ2-3; 9 nucleotides align to TRBD2. Trimming removed 3 bases from V and 6 bases from J; junction bases left unmatched: 1. The CDR3 runs to 13 residues. Germline-derived CDR1 and CDR2 are LGHDT and YNNKEL (reference sequence). The CDR3 is CASSHAGGDTQYF. DNA for the CDR3: TGTGCCAGCAGCCACGCGGGGGGGGATACGCAGTATTTT.

This clonotype came up many times. The DNA of the CDR3 is TGTGCCAGCAGTACCCCCTACGAGCAGTACTTC. It yields the protein CASSTPYEQYF. The chain combines TRBV12-3 or TRBV12-4 with TRBJ2-7; D uncertain. The CDR3 covers 11 residues. The ends were cut back, 5 bases at V and 2 bases at J, with 4 bases in the middle.

Ten or more counts support this clonotype. The gene calls are TRBV12-3 or TRBV12-4 and TRBJ2-7; 8 nucleotides match TRBD1. CDR3 length: 15 amino acids. Trimming at V came to 0 bases and at J to 4 bases, leaving 5 bases not matched to a gene. CDR3: CASSLAVQGAYEQYF. The DNA for the CDR3 is TGTGCCAGCAGTTTAGCGGTCCAGGGGGCGTACGAGCAGTACTTC.